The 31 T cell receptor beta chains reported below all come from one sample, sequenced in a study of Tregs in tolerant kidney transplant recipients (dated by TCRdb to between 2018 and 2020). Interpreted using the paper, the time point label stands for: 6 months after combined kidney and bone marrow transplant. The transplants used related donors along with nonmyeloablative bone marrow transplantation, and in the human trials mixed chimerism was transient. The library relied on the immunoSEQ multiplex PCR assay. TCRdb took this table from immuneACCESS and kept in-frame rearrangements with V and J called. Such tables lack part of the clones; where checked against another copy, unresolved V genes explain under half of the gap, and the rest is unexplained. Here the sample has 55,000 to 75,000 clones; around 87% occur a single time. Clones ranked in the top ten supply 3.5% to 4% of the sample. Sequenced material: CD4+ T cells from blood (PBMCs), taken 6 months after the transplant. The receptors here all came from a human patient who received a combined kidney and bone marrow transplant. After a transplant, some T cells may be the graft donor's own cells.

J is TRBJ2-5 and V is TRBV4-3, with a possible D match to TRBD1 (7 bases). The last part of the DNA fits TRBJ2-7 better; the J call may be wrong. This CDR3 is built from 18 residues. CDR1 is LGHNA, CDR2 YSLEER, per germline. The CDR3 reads CASSQVTWGAGGSYEQYF. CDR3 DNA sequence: TGCGCCAGCAGCCAGGTCACTTGGGGGGCAGGGGGATCCTACGAGCAGTACTTC.

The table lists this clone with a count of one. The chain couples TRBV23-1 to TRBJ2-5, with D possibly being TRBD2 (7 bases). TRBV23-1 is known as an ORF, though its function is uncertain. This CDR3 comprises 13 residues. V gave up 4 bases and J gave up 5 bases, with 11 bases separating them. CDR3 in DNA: TGCGCCAGCAGTCGGGGGGGGCGCGAGACCCAGTACTTC. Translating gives CASSRGGRETQYF.

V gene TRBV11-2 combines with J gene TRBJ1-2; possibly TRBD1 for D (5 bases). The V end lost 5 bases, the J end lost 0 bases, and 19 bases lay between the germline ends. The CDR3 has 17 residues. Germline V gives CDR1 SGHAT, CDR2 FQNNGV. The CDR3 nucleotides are TGTGCCAGCAGCACGGGGGGAATCGGGAGAGCTAACTATGGCTACACCTTC. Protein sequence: CASSTGGIGRANYGYTF.

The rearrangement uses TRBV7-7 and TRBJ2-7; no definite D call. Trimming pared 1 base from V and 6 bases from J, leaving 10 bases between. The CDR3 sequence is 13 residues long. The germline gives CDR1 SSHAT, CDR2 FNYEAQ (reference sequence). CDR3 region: CASSLESIGEQYF. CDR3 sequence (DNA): TGTGCCAGCAGCTTAGAGTCCATCGGCGAGCAGTACTTC.

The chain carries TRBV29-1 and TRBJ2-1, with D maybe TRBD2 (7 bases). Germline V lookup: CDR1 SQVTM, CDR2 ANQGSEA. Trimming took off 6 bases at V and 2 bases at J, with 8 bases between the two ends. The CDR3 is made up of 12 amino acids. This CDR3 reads CSVGGPYNEQFF. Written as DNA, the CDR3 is TGCAGCGTCGGGGGGCCCTACAATGAGCAGTTCTTC.

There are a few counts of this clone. The CDR3 coding sequence is TGTGCCATCAGTGAGTCGGGGACAGCCTTAGAGACCCAGTACTTC. As protein: CAISESGTALETQYF. The chain employs TRBV10-3 and TRBJ2-5; 7 nucleotides align to TRBD1. V lost 0 bases to trimming and J lost 4 bases; unmatched junction nucleotides: 5. The CDR3 consists of 15 residues. The germline V gene has CDR1 ENHRY and CDR2 SYGVKD.

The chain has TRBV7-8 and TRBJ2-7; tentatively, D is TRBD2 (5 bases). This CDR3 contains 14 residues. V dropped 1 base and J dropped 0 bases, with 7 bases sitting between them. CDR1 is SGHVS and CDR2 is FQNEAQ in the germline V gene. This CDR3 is CASSLGGPSYEQYF. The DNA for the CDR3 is TGTGCCAGCAGCTTAGGCGGGCCCTCCTACGAGCAGTACTTC.

The CDR3 region has the DNA TGTGCCAGCAGACCGCCGGGGGATAGCAATGAGCAGTTCTTC. The encoded protein is CASRPPGDSNEQFF. The V and J genes are TRBV7-3 and TRBJ2-1, with D possibly matching TRBD2 (6 bases). This CDR3 region has 14 residues. Deletions cut 6 bases from V and 6 bases from J, with 15 bases between. Per the germline V gene, CDR1 is SGHTA and CDR2 is FQGTGA.

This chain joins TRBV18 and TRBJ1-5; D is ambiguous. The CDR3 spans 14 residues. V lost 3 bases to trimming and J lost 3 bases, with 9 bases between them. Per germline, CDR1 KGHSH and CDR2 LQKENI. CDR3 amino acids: CASSPGQDNQPQHF. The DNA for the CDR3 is TGTGCCAGCTCACCCGGCCAGGACAATCAGCCCCAGCATTTT.

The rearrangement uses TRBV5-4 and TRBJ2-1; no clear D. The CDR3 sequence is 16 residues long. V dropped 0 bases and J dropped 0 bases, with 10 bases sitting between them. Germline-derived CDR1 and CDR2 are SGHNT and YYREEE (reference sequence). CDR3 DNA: TGTGCCAGCAGCTTGGGGCTGTACAGCTCCTACAATGAGCAGTTCTTC. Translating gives CASSLGLYSSYNEQFF.

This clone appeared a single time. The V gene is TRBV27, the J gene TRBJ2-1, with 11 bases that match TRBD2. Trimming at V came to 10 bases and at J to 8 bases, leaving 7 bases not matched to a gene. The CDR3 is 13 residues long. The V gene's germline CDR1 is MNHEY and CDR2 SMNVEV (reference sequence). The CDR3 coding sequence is TGTGCCACAAAACTAGCGGGAGTGGATGAGCAGTTCTTC. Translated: CATKLAGVDEQFF.

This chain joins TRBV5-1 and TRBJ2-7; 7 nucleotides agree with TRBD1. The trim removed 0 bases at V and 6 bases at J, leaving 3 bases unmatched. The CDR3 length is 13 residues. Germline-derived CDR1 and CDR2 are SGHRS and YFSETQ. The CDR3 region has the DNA TGCGCCAGCAGCTTGGACAGGGGTAGCGAGCAGTACTTC. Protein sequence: CASSLDRGSEQYF.

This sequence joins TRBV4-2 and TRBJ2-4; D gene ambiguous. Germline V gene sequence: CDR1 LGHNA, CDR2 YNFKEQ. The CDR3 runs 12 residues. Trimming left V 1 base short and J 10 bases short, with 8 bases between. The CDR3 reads CASSQVPRIQYF. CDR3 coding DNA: TGTGCCAGCAGCCAAGTTCCGCGGATTCAGTACTTC.

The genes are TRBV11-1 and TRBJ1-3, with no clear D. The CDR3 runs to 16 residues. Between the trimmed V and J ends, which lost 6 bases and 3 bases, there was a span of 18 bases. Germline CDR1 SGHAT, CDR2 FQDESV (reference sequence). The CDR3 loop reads CASSTRLARDGNTIYF. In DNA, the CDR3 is TGTGCCAGCAGTACCCGACTGGCGAGGGATGGAAACACCATATATTTT.

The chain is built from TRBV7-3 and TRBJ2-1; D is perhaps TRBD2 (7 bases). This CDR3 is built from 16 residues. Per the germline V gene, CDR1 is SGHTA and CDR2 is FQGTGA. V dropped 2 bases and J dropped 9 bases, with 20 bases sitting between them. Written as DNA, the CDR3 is TGTGCCAGCAGCTTAGTAGGGAGGGGGGCCCCCGGTGAGCAGTTCTTC. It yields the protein CASSLVGRGAPGEQFF.

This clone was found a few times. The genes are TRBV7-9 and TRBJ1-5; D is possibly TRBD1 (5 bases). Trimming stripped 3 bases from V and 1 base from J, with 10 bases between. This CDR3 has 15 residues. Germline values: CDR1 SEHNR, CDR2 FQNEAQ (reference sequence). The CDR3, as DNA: TGTGCCAGCAGCTTGTGGAGGGGAAGCAATCAGCCCCAGCATTTT. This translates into CASSLWRGSNQPQHF.

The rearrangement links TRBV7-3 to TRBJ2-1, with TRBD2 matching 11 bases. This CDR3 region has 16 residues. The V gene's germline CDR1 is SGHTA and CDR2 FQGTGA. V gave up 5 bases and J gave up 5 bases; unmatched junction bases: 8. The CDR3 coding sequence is TGTGCCAGCAGCAGGGAGGGACTAGCGGTCAACAATGAGCAGTTCTTC. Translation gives CASSREGLAVNNEQFF. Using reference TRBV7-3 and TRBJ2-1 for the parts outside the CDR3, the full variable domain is GAGVSQTPSNKVTEKGKYVELRCDPISGHTALYWYRQSLGQGPEFLIYFQGTGAADDSGLPNDRFFAVRPEGSVSTLKIQRTERGDSAVYLCASSREGLAVNNEQFFGPGTRLTVL.

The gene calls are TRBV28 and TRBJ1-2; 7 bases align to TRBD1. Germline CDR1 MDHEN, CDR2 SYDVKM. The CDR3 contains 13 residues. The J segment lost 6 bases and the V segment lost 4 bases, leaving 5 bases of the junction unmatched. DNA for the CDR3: TGTGCCAGCAGTTCACAGGGGAGGAATGGCTACACCTTC. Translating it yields CASSSQGRNGYTF.

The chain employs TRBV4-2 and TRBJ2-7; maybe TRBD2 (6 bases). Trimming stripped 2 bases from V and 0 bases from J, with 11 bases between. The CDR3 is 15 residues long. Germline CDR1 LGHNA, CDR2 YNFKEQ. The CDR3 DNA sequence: TGTGCCAGCAGCCAATCGCGGGGAATCTCCTACGAGCAGTACTTC. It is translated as CASSQSRGISYEQYF.

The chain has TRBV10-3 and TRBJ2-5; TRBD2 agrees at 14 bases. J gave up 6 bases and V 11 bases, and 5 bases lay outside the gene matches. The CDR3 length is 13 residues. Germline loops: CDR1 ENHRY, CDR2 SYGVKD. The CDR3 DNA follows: TGTGCCTCAGGGACTAGCGGGAGTCAGACCCAGTACTTC. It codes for CASGTSGSQTQYF.

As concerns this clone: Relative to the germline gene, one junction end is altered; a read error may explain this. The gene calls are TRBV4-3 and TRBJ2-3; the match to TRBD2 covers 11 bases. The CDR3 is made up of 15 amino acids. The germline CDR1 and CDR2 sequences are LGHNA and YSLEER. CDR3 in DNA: TGCGCCAGCAGCCAAGGACTAGCGGGAACAGATGCGCAGTATTTT. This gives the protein CASSQGLAGTDAQYF.

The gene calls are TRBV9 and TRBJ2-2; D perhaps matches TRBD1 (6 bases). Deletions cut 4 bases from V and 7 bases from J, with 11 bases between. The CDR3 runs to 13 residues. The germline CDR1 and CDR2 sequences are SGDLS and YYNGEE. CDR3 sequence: CASSIPGVGELFF. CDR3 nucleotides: TGTGCCAGCAGCATCCCAGGGGTCGGGGAGCTGTTTTTT.

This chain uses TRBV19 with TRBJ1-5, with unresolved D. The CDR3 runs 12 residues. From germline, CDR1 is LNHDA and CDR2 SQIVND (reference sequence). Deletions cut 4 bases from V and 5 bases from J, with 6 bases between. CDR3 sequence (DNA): TGTGCCAGTAGTACGGGTCATCAGCCCCAGCATTTT. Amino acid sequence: CASSTGHQPQHF.

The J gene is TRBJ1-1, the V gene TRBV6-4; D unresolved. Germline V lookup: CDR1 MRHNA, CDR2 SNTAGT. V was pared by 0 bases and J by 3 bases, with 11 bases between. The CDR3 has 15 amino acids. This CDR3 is CASSDSNPTDTEAFF. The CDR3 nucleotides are TGTGCCAGCAGTGACTCGAACCCCACGGACACTGAAGCTTTCTTT.

CDR3 in amino acids: CASSKTGTGYNEQYF. CDR3 coding DNA: TGTGCCAGCAGCAAAACCGGGACAGGGTATAACGAGCAGTACTTC. The V and J genes are TRBV11-2 and TRBJ2-7, with 9 bases that match TRBD1. Germline V gene lookup returns CDR1 SGHAT and CDR2 FQNNGV. The CDR3 is made up of 15 amino acids. Trimming took 5 bases from V and 5 from J; bases not matched to a gene: 10. Together with reference TRBV11-2 and TRBJ2-7, the CDR3 gives the full variable domain: EAGVAQSPRYKIIEKRQSVAFWCNPISGHATLYWYQQILGQGPKLLIQFQNNGVVDDSQLPKDRFSAERLKGVDSTLKIQPAKLEDSAVYLCASSKTGTGYNEQYFGPGTRLTVT.

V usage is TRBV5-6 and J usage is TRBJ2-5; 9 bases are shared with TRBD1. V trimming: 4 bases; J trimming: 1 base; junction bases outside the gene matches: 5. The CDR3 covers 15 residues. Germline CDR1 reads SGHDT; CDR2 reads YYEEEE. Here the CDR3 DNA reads TGTGCCAGCAGCGTTGGACAGGGGTTCCAAGAGACCCAGTACTTC. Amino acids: CASSVGQGFQETQYF.

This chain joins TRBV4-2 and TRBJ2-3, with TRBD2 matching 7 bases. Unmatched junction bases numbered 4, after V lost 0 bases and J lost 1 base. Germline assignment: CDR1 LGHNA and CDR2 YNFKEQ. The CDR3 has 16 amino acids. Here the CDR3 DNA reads TGTGCCAGCAGCCAAGATGGGGCGGGAGGCACAGATACGCAGTATTTT. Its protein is CASSQDGAGGTDTQYF.

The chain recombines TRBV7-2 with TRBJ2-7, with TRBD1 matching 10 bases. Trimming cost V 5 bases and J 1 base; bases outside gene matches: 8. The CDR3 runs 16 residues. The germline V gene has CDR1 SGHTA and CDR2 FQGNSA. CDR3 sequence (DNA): TGTGCCAGCAGCCCGGGACAGGGGCGCAAATCCTACGAGCAGTACTTC. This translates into CASSPGQGRKSYEQYF.

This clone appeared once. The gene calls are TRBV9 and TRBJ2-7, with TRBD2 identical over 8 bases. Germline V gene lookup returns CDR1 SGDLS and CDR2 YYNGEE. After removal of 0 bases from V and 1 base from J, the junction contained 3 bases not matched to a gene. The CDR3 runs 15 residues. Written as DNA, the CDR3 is TGTGCCAGCAGCGTAGGACTAGCGATGTCCTACGAGCAGTACTTC. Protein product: CASSVGLAMSYEQYF.

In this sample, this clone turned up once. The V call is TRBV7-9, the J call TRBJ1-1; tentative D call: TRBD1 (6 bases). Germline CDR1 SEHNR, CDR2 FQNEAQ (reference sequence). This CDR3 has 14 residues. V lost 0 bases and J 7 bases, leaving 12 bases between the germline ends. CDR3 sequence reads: CASSLAFRGGEAFF. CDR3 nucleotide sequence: TGTGCCAGCAGCTTAGCGTTTAGGGGGGGTGAAGCTTTCTTT.

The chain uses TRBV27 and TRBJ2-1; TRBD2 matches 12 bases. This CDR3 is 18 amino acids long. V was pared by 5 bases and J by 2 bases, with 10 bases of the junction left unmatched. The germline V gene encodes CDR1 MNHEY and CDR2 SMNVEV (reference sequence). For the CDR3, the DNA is TGTGCCAGCAGTCCCAGGACTAGCGGGGTGAGTCCCTACAATGAGCAGTTCTTC. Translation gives CASSPRTSGVSPYNEQFF.